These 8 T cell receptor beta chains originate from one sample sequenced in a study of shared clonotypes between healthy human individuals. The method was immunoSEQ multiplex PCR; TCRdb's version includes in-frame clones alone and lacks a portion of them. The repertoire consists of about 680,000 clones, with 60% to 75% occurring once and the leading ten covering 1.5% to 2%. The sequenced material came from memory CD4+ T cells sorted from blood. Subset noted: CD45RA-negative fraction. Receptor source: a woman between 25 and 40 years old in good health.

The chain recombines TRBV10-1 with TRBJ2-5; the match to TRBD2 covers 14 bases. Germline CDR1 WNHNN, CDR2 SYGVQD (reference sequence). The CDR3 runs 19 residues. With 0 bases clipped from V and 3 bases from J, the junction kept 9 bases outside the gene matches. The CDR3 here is CASSESTPWTSGGKETQYF. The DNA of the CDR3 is TGCGCCAGCAGTGAGTCGACGCCCTGGACTAGCGGGGGGAAAGAGACCCAGTACTTC.

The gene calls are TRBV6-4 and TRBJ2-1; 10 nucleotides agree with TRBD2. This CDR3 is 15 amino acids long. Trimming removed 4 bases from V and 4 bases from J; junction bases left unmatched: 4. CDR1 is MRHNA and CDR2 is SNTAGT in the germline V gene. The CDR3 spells CASSVKLAGYNEQFF. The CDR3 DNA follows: TGTGCCAGCAGTGTCAAACTAGCGGGATACAATGAGCAGTTCTTC.

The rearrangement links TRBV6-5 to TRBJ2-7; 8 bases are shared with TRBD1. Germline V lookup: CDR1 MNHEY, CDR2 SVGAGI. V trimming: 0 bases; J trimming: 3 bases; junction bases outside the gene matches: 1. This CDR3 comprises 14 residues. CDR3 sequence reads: CASSYSTGVYEQYF. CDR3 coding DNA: TGTGCCAGCAGTTACTCGACAGGGGTCTACGAGCAGTACTTC.

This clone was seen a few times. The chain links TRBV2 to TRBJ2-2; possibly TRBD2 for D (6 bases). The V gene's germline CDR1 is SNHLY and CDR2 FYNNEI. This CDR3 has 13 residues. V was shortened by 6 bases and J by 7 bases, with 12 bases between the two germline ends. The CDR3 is CASSRELDGELFF. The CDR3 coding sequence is TGTGCCAGCAGCCGGGAGTTGGACGGGGAGCTGTTTTTT.

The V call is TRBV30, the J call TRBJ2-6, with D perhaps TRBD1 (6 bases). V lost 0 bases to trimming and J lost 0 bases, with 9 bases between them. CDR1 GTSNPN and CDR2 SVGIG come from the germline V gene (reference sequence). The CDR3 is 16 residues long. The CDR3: CAWSVQGYSGANVLTF. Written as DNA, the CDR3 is TGTGCCTGGAGTGTACAGGGTTACTCTGGGGCCAACGTCCTGACTTTC.

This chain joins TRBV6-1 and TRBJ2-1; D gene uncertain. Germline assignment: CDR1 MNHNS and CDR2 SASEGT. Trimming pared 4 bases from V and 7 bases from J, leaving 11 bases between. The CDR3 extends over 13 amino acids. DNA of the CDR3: TGTGCCAGCAGTGGGTTGATCGCGAATGAGCAGTTCTTC. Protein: CASSGLIANEQFF.

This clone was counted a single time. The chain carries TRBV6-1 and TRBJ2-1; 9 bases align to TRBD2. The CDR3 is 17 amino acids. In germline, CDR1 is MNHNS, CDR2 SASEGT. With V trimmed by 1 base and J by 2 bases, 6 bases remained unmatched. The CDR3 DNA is TGTGCCAGCAGTGAAGTGGGCGGGAGGGCGGCCTACAATGAGCAGTTCTTC. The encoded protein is CASSEVGGRAAYNEQFF.

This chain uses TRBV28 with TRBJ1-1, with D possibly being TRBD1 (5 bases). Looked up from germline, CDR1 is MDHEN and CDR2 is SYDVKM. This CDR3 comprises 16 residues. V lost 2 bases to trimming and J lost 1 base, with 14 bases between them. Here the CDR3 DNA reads TGTGCCAGCAGTTTAGCAGGGAGGCGGACGAACACTGAAGCTTTCTTT. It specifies CASSLAGRRTNTEAFF.